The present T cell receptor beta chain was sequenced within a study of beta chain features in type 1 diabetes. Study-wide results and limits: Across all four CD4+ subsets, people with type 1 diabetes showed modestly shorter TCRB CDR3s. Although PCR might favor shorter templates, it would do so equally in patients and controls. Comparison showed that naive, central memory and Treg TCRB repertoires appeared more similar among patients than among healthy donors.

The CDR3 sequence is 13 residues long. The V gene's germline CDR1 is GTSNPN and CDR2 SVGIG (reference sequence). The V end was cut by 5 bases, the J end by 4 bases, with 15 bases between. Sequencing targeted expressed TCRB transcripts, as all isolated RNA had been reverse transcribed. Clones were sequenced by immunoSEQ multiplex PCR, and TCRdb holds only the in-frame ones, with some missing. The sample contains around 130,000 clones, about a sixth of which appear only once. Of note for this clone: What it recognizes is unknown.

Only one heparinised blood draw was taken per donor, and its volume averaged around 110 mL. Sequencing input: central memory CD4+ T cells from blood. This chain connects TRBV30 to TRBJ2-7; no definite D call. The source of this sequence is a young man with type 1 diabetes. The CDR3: CAWSPGPGYEQYF. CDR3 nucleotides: TGTGCCTGGTCCCCTGGACCCGGTTACGAGCAGTACTTC.